The 5 T cell receptor beta chains below were found in one sample sequenced in a study of cytomegalovirus exposure and HLA in healthy donors. The PCR was carried out with 60 Vbeta primers and 13 Jbeta primers. Produced via immunoSEQ multiplex PCR; TCRdb's table is partial and in-frame only. This sample has approximately 89,000 clones, with approximately 76% found just once. Material: PBMCs. These receptors were taken from a man aged 30 to 39 in good health and CMV-seropositive.

The chain is built from TRBV7-3 and TRBJ2-1, with 9 bases fitting TRBD2. The germline V gene encodes CDR1 SGHTA and CDR2 FQGTGA. CDR3 size: 17 residues. The V segment lost 1 base and the J segment 4 bases; nucleotides outside the gene matches: 8. The CDR3 is CASSLRGGGVSYNEQFF. The CDR3 nucleotides are TGTGCCAGCAGCTTAAGGGGCGGGGGGGTGAGTTACAATGAGCAGTTCTTC.

Of note for this clone: Other nucleotide sequences in the sample specify the same CDR3. V is TRBV30 and J is TRBJ2-7, with D unresolved. Germline values: CDR1 GTSNPN, CDR2 SVGIG (reference sequence). Trimming took 0 bases from V and 0 from J, leaving 9 bases between them. The CDR3 extends over 14 amino acids. CDR3 residues: CAWSVAASSYEQYF. For the CDR3, the DNA is TGTGCCTGGAGTGTGGCGGCCAGCTCCTACGAGCAGTACTTC. Complete variable domain (other parts from reference TRBV30 and TRBJ2-7): SQTIHQWPATLVQPVGSPLSLECTVEGTSNPNLYWYRQAAGRGLQLLFYSVGIGQISSEVPQNLSASRPQDRQFILSSKKLLLSDSGFYLCAWSVAASSYEQYFGPGTRLTVT.

This rearrangement joins TRBV27 to TRBJ1-5; no definite D call. Germline CDR1 MNHEY, CDR2 SMNVEV (reference sequence). This CDR3 has 13 amino acids. V lost 3 bases and J 4 bases, leaving 7 bases between the germline ends. In nucleotides, the CDR3 is TGTGCCAGCAGTTTTTCCGGGAATCAGCCCCAGCATTTT. It codes for CASSFSGNQPQHF.

The chain couples TRBV5-5 to TRBJ2-4; a possible D gene is TRBD1 (6 bases). In germline, CDR1 is SGHKS, CDR2 YYEKEE (reference sequence). The CDR3 covers 14 residues. The V end was cut by 1 base, the J end by 9 bases, with 14 bases between. The chain's CDR3 is CASSLYRDRVIQYF. CDR3 bases: TGTGCCAGCAGCTTGTACAGGGATAGGGTCATTCAGTACTTC. Filled out from reference TRBV5-5 and TRBJ2-4, the complete variable domain reads DAGVTQSPTHLIKTRGQQVTLRCSPISGHKSVSWYQQVLGQGPQFIFQYYEKEERGRGNFPDRFSARQFPNYSSELNVNALLLGDSALYLCASSLYRDRVIQYFGAGTRLSVL.

The chain recombines TRBV5-1 with TRBJ2-7, with 9 positions matching TRBD1. The CDR3 has 15 residues. J gave up 1 base and V 3 bases, and 5 bases lay outside the gene matches. Looked up from germline, CDR1 is SGHRS and CDR2 is YFSETQ. The CDR3 loop reads CASSYSGTGSYEQYF. CDR3 bases: TGCGCCAGCAGCTACTCCGGGACAGGGTCCTACGAGCAGTACTTC.